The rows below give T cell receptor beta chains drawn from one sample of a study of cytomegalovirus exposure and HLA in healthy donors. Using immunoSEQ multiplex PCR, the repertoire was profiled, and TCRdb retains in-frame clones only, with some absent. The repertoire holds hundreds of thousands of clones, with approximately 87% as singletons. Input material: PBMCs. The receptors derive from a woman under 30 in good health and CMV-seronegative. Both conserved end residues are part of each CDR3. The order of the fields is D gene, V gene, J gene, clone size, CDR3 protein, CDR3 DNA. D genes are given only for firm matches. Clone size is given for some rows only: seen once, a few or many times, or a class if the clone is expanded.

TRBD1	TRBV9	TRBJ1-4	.	CASSEGDRGAEKLFF	TGTGCCAGCAGCGAAGGGGACAGGGGCGCGGAAAAACTGTTTTTT
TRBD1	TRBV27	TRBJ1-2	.	CASSSGTGGIYGYTF	TGTGCCAGCAGTTCGGGGACAGGGGGGATATATGGCTACACCTTC
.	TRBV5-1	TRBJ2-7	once	CASRGDPSAYEQYF	TGCGCCAGCAGGGGAGACCCAAGTGCCTACGAGCAGTACTTC
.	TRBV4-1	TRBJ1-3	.	CASSQVFQANSGNTIYF	TGCGCCAGCAGCCAAGTTTTTCAGGCCAACTCTGGAAACACCATATATTTT
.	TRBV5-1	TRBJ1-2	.	CASSRSGQGPSNYGYTF	TGCGCCAGCAGCCGGTCAGGTCAGGGGCCCTCTAACTATGGCTACACCTTC
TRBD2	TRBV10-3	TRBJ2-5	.	CAASGSLRETQYF	TGTGCCGCTAGCGGATCCTTAAGGGAGACCCAGTACTTC
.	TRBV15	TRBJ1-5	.	CATSRRGLSQPQHF	TGTGCCACCAGCAGGCGGGGCCTTAGCCAGCCCCAGCATTTT
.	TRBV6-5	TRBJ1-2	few	CASKTGRNYGYTF	TGTGCCAGCAAGACGGGACGGAACTATGGCTACACCTTC
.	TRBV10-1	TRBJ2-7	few	CASSESGGYEQYF	TGCGCCAGCAGTGAGTCCGGGGGCTACGAGCAGTACTTC
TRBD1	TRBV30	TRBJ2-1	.	CAWSRQGNEQFF	TGTGCCTGGAGCCGACAGGGTAATGAGCAGTTCTTC
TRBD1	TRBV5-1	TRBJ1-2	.	CASSFRQGANYGYTF	TGCGCCAGCAGCTTTCGACAGGGTGCAAACTATGGCTACACCTTC
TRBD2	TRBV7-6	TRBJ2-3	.	CASSPPTSGGSPDTQYF	TGTGCCAGCAGCCCCCCCACTAGCGGGGGGTCGCCAGATACGCAGTATTTT
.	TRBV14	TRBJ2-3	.	CASSHPDYPTDTQYF	TGTGCCAGCAGCCATCCGGACTACCCAACAGATACGCAGTATTTT
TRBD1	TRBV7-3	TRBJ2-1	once	CASSLMRQGNRDEQFF	TGTGCCAGCAGCTTAATGCGACAGGGGAATAGGGATGAGCAGTTCTTC
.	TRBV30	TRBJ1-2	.	CAWRKGGYGHGYTF	TGTGCCTGGAGAAAAGGAGGGTATGGGCATGGCTACACCTTC
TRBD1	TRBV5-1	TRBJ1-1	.	CASSLGVQGDTEAFF	TGCGCCAGCAGCTTGGGGGTTCAGGGGGACACTGAAGCTTTCTTT
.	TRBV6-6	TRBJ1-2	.	CASTPGAGGYGYTF	TGTGCCAGCACCCCGGGGGCCGGTGGCTATGGCTACACCTTC
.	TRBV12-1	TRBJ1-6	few	CASSFAQSPSSYNSPLHF	TGTGCCAGCAGCTTTGCGCAAAGCCCGAGCTCCTATAATTCACCCCTCCACTTT
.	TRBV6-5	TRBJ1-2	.	CASSRGGAGGYTF	TGTGCCAGCAGTCGTGGGGGGGCAGGAGGCTACACCTTC
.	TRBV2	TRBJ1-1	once	CASSGTNTEAFF	TGTGCCAGCAGTGGGACCAACACTGAAGCTTTCTTT
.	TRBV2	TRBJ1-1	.	CASHQEGNTEAFF	TGTGCCAGCCACCAGGAGGGGAACACTGAAGCTTTCTTT
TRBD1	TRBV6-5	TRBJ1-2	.	CASSRAGGAAGYTF	TGTGCCAGCAGTCGAGCAGGGGGCGCGGCTGGCTACACCTTC
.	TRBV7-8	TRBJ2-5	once	CASSLGAGAYLETQYF	TGTGCCAGCAGCTTAGGGGCAGGGGCTTACCTAGAGACCCAGTACTTC
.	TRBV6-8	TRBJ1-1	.	CAIPGGKLNTEAFF	TGTGCCATCCCCGGAGGGAAACTGAACACTGAAGCTTTCTTT
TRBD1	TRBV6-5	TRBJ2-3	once	CASSYPQDRPDTQYF	TGTGCCAGCAGTTACCCTCAGGACAGGCCGGATACGCAGTATTTT
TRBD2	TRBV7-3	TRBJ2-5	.	CASSLLAGVGTQYF	TGTGCCAGCAGCTTACTAGCGGGAGTGGGAACCCAGTACTTC
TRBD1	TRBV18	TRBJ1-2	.	CASSPTGGKDGYTF	TGTGCCAGCTCACCGACAGGGGGGAAAGATGGCTACACCTTC
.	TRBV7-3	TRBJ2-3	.	CASSDTSGDTQYF	TGTGCCAGCAGCGATACCTCGGGGGATACGCAGTATTTT
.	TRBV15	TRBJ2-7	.	CATSSPLDYEQYF	TGTGCCACCAGCAGTCCGCTCGACTACGAGCAGTACTTC
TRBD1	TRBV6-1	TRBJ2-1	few	CASILPGQGQNEQFF	TGTGCCAGCATTCTACCTGGACAGGGACAAAATGAGCAGTTCTTC
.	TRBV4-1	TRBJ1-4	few	CASSQAWSDGEKLFF	TGCGCCAGCAGCCAAGCCTGGTCGGACGGCGAAAAACTGTTTTTT
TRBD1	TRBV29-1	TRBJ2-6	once	CSVLDRGRTANVLTF	TGCAGCGTTCTCGACAGGGGGCGAACGGCCAACGTCCTGACTTTC
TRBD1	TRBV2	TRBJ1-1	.	CASRKDRVTEAFF	TGTGCCAGCAGGAAAGACAGGGTAACTGAAGCTTTCTTT
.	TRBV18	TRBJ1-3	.	CASSRGNSGNTIYF	TGTGCCAGCTCTCGAGGGAACTCTGGAAACACCATATATTTT
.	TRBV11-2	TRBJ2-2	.	CASSLAADPNTGELFF	TGTGCCAGCAGCTTAGCCGCGGATCCGAACACCGGGGAGCTGTTTTTT
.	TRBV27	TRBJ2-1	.	CASIGLASYNEQFF	TGTGCCAGCATAGGGCTAGCGTCTTACAATGAGCAGTTCTTC
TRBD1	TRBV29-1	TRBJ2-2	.	CSVGQGGAGELFF	TGCAGCGTCGGACAGGGGGGGGCCGGGGAGCTGTTTTTT
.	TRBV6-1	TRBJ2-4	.	CASSRESVQYF	TGTGCCAGCAGCAGGGAATCGGTTCAGTACTTC
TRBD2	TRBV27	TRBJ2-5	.	CASSLGVAGGPRETQYF	TGTGCCAGCAGTTTGGGGGTAGCGGGGGGGCCGAGGGAGACCCAGTACTTC
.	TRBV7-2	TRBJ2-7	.	CASTAWAGSSYEQYF	TGTGCCAGCACCGCTTGGGCAGGGAGCTCCTACGAGCAGTACTTC
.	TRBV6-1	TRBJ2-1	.	CASGRDNTNEQFF	TGTGCCAGCGGAAGGGACAATACAAATGAGCAGTTCTTC
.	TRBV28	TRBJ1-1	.	CASSLPPLNTEAFF	TGTGCCAGCAGTTTACCCCCCCTGAACACTGAAGCTTTCTTT
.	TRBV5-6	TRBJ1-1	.	CASSFNPGRSTNTEAFF	TGTGCCAGCAGCTTCAATCCGGGACGTTCAACGAACACTGAAGCTTTCTTT
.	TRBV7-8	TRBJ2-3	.	CASSTGRGDTQYF	TGTGCCAGCAGCACGGGACGCGGAGATACGCAGTATTTT
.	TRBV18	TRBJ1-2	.	CASSPPRGRLRGYTF	TGTGCCAGCTCACCACCCCGGGGGAGGCTGAGGGGCTACACCTTC
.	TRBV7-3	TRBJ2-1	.	CASSAPDHNEQFF	TGTGCCAGCAGCGCCCCAGACCACAATGAGCAGTTCTTC
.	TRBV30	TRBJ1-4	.	CAWSVADGKLFF	TGTGCCTGGAGTGTTGCAGACGGAAAACTGTTTTTT
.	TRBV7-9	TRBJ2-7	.	CASSPNSVTAMVSSYEQYF	TGTGCCAGCAGCCCAAACAGCGTAACCGCCATGGTCTCTTCCTACGAGCAGTACTTC
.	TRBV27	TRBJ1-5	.	CASREYSNQPQHF	TGTGCCAGCAGGGAATATAGCAATCAGCCCCAGCATTTT